Listed below are T cell receptor beta chains from one sample, sequenced in a study of blood T cells in healthy people across ages. TCRdb re-derived calls from the 5' RACE reads in MiXCR, one entry per CDR3 protein. Of 650,000 to 700,000 distinct CDR3 sequences in the sample, 52% were seen once. Sequencing was done on a sample of blood. The receptors were sampled from an elderly woman in good health. Each CDR3 is given with its conserved first and last residue. A D gene is named only where the DNA matches it firmly. The size field is filled for only some rows; it gives once, few, many or a size class.

>TRBV6-8|once|TRBJ2-7|-
TGTGCCAGCAGTCAACAGGGTACCTACGGGCAGTACTTC
CASSQQGTYGQYF
>TRBV12-3/TRBV12-4|-|TRBJ2-6|-
TGTGCCAGCAGTTTAGTAATCGATAGAGTCCCCTCTGGGGCCAACGTCCTGACTTTC
CASSLVIDRVPSGANVLTF
>TRBV20-1|many|TRBJ2-1|-
TGCAGTGCTGAGGGCTCCTCGTGGAATGAGCAGTTCTTC
CSAEGSSWNEQFF
>TRBV3-1|-|TRBJ1-2|-
TGTGCCAGCAGCGCCCTGGTGCCTCTCTATGGCTACACCTTC
CASSALVPLYGYTF
>TRBV20-1|-|TRBJ2-2|-
TGCAGTGCTAGCCGCGATGAGGCTGCCGGGGAGCTGTTTTTT
CSASRDEAAGELFF
>TRBV11-2|many|TRBJ2-7|-
TGTGCCAGCAGCTTCCCCCTTCGGGCCTCCTACGAGCAGTACTTC
CASSFPLRASYEQYF
>TRBV6-1|-|TRBJ2-5|TRBD1
TGTGCCAGCACCCGGGACAGGGGAACCCTTAAGACCCAGTACTTC
CASTRDRGTLKTQYF
>TRBV12-3/TRBV12-4|-|TRBJ2-2|-
TGTGCCAGCAGTGTAAGGGAAACCGGGGAGCTGTTTTTT
CASSVRETGELFF
>TRBV7-9|-|TRBJ2-7|TRBD1
TGTGCCAGCAGCGGACAGGGACCCTGGGCCGAGCAGTACTTC
CASSGQGPWAEQYF
>TRBV13|-|TRBJ1-1|-
TGTGCCAGCAGCCTAGGACAGCGGTCTACTGAAGCTTTCTTT
CASSLGQRSTEAFF
>TRBV7-9|many|TRBJ2-7|-
TGTGCCAGCAGCAGACAATCGGTTGAGCCCTACGAGCAGTACTTC
CASSRQSVEPYEQYF
>TRBV2|-|TRBJ2-7|-
TGTGCCAGCAGTGACAGGGCCTACGAGCAGTACTTC
CASSDRAYEQYF
>TRBV12-3/TRBV12-4|few|TRBJ2-7|-
TGTGCCAGCAGTTTAGGGTCCAGGGGCGAGCAGTACTTC
CASSLGSRGEQYF
>TRBV21-1|once|TRBJ2-2|-
TGTGCCAGCAGCAATCTTTGTACCGGGGAGCTGTTTTTT
CASSNLCTGELFF
>TRBV5-1|once|TRBJ2-3|TRBD1
TGCGCCAGCAGCTTAGCCGGGACAGTTCAGGATACGCAGTATTTT
CASSLAGTVQDTQYF
>TRBV29-1|many|TRBJ2-1|-
TGCAGCGTTGGAGGGAGTCCCTACAATGAGCAGTTCTTC
CSVGGSPYNEQFF
>TRBV5-1|-|TRBJ2-5|-
TGCGCCAGCAGCTTGTCCCCCGGACAGTACAATGAGCAGTACTTC
CASSLSPGQYNEQYF
>TRBV7-2|many|TRBJ2-5|-
TGTGCCAGCAGCCCGCCGTATAGGGAGACCCAGTACTTC
CASSPPYRETQYF
>TRBV28|-|TRBJ1-2|TRBD1
TGTGCCAGCAGCGGGGACAGCTGGAATGGCTACACCTTC
CASSGDSWNGYTF
>TRBV24-1|-|TRBJ1-5|-
TGTGCCACCAGTACGCGACAGGGCAATCAGCCCCAGCATTTT
CATSTRQGNQPQHF